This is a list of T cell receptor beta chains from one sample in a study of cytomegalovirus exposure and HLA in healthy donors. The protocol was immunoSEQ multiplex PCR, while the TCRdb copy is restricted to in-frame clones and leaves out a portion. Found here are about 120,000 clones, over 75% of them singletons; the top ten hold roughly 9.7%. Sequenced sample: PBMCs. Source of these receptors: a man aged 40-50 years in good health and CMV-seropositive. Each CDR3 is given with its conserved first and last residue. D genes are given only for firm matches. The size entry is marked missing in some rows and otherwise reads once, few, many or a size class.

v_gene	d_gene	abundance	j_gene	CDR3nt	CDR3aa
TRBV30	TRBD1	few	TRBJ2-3	TGTGCCTGGAGCAGGGACAGGGGAGTGGTAGATACGCAGTATTTT	CAWSRDRGVVDTQYF
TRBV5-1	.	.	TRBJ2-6	TGCGCCAGCAGCAAAAGCCGGACAGCAGGGGCCAACGTCCTGACTTTC	CASSKSRTAGANVLTF
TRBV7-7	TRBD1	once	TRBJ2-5	TGTGCTAGCAGCTCGAAAGGACAGGGTACAGAGACCCAGTACTTC	CASSSKGQGTETQYF
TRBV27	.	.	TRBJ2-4	TGTGCCACAAAGGACAGCAAAAACATTCAGTACTTC	CATKDSKNIQYF
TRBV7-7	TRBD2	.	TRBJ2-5	TGTGCTAGCAGCTTTTCCGGGAGGGAGACCCAGTACTTC	CASSFSGRETQYF
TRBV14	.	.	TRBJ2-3	TGTGCCAGCAGCCCCACTTCAGGCCCGAGTGCAGATACGCAGTATTTT	CASSPTSGPSADTQYF
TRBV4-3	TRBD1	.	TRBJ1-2	TGCGCCAGCAGCCAAGCGACAGGGAACTATGGCTACACCTTC	CASSQATGNYGYTF
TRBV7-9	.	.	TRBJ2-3	TGTGCCAGCAGCCCCACTAGGCAGGCCTCGGCAGATACGCAGTATTTT	CASSPTRQASADTQYF
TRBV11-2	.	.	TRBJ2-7	TGTGCCAGCAGCTTTGGACAGTCCTACGAGCAGTACTTC	CASSFGQSYEQYF
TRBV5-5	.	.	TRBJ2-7	TGTGCCAGCAGCTCACAAATCTACGAGCAGTACTTC	CASSSQIYEQYF
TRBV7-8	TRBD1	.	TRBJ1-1	TGTGCCAGCAGCTTAGAACAGGGGGTCACTGAAGCTTTCTTT	CASSLEQGVTEAFF
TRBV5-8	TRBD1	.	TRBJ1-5	TGTGCCAGCAGCTTACCCGGGACAGTTCATCAGCCCCAGCATTTT	CASSLPGTVHQPQHF
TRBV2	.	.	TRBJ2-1	TGTGCCAGCAGTGAACCTGCCGCCCTCGGGCAGTTCTTC	CASSEPAALGQFF
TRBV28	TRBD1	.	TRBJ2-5	TGTGCCAGCAGCCTAGGGGGCAGGGGGTTCCAAGAGACCCAGTACTTC	CASSLGGRGFQETQYF
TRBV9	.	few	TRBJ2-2	TGTGCCAGCAGCGTAAGGGGGATGAACACCGGGGAGCTGTTTTTT	CASSVRGMNTGELFF
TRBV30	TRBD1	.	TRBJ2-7	TGTGCCTCAAGACGGACAGGCTACGAGCAGTACTTC	CASRRTGYEQYF
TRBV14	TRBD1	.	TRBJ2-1	TGTGCCAGCAGCCCCAGGGGGCTCGGGCAGTTCTTC	CASSPRGLGQFF
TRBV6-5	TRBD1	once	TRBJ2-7	TGTGCCAGCAGTAAACCGGGACAGGGCTCCTACGAGCAGTACTTC	CASSKPGQGSYEQYF
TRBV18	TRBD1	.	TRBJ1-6	TGTGCCAGCTCACCACTTCCGACAGGGGGGAATTCACCCCTCCACTTT	CASSPLPTGGNSPLHF
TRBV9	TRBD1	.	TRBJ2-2	TGTGCCAGCAGCGTTGTAGGGGGCGTCACCGGGGAGCTGTTTTTT	CASSVVGGVTGELFF
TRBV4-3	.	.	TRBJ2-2	TGCGCCAGCAGCCAATCTCGGACAGTCACCGGGGAGCTGTTTTTT	CASSQSRTVTGELFF
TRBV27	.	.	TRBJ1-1	TGTGCCAGCGCCCGGGGATTATCGAACACTGAAGCTTTCTTT	CASARGLSNTEAFF
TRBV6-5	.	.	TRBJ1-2	TGTGCCAGCAGGGTAATACAGGGATATGGCTACACCTTC	CASRVIQGYGYTF
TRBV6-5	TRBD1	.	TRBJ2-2	TGTGCCAGCACCCAAGGGACAGGGCGAGGCGGGGAGCTGTTTTTT	CASTQGTGRGGELFF
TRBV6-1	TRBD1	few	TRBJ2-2	TGTGCCAGCAGTAGACAGGGTGACACCGGGGAGCTGTTTTTT	CASSRQGDTGELFF
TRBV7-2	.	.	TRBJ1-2	TGTGCCAGCAGCCCAGACGGGGGGTTGGGCGGCTACACCTTC	CASSPDGGLGGYTF
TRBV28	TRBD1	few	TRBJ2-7	TGTGCCAGCAGTTCCAAGACAGGGGGTCGGTACGAGCAGTACTTC	CASSSKTGGRYEQYF
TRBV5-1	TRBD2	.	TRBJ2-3	TGCGCCAGCAGCTTGATACTTCTCGGGGGGGCCGCAGATACGCAGTATTTT	CASSLILLGGAADTQYF
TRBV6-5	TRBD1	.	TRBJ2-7	TGTGCCAGCAGCGAGACAGGGGCCTACGAGCAGTACTTC	CASSETGAYEQYF
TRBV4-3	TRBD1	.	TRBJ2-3	TGCGCCAGCAGCCAAGCTAGACAGGGGGCGAGCACAGATACGCAGTATTTT	CASSQARQGASTDTQYF
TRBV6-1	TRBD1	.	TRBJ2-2	TGTGCCAGCAGAGAACGGACAGGAACGAACACCGGGGAGCTGTTTTTT	CASRERTGTNTGELFF
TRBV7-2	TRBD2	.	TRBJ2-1	TGTGCCAGCAGCTCCCTCCTAGCGGGGGGTCCGAGCTCCTACAATGAGCAGTTCTTC	CASSSLLAGGPSSYNEQFF
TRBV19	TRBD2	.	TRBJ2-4	TGTGCCAGTGTGGACGGGGGGGCCAAAAACATTCAGTACTTC	CASVDGGAKNIQYF
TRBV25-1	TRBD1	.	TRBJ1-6	TGTGCCAGCAGTCCAGGGGGACAGGGGGCTTATTCACCCCTCCACTTT	CASSPGGQGAYSPLHF
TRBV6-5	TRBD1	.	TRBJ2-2	TGTGCCAGCCGCCGACAGGGTCATTTCGGGGAGCTGTTTTTT	CASRRQGHFGELFF
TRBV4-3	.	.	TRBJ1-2	TGCGCCAGCAGCCAAGATGGGCAGGGCGCGGGGAACTATGGCTACACCTTC	CASSQDGQGAGNYGYTF
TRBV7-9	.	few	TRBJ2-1	TGTGCCAGCAGCTTGGGCCGCCGCGGGGTGTACAATGAGCAGTTCTTC	CASSLGRRGVYNEQFF
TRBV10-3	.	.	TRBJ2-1	TGTGCCATCAGTGAGCCCTCCGGAGTCCAGGGGTATGAGCAGTTCTTC	CAISEPSGVQGYEQFF
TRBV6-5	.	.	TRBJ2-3	TGTGCCAGCAGTTCGCGTGGACGGGGTAGCACAGATACGCAGTATTTT	CASSSRGRGSTDTQYF
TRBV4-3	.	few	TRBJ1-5	TGCGCCAGCAGCCAAGACGGGTGGGAGAATCAGCCCCAGCATTTT	CASSQDGWENQPQHF
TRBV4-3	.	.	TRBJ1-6	TGCGCCAGCAGCCAAGTTCCAGGAACCAATTCACCCCTCCACTTT	CASSQVPGTNSPLHF
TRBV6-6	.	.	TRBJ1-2	TGTGCCAGCAGTTACCAGGGAGGCGACTATGGCTACACCTTC	CASSYQGGDYGYTF
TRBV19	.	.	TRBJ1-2	TGTGCCAGTAGTATAGTAAGGGCCAGGGAAGAGACTAACTATGGCTACACCTTC	CASSIVRAREETNYGYTF
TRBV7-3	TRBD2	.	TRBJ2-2	TGTGCCAGCAGCCTAGCGGGGGCGGACACCGGGGAGCTGTTTTTT	CASSLAGADTGELFF
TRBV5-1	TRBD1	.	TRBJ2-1	TGCGCCAGCAGCCCCGCCGGGACAGGGCACAATGAGCAGTTCTTC	CASSPAGTGHNEQFF
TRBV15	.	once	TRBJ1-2	TGTGCCACAGATTCCGGGACTGTGACGGGCGGCTACACCTTC	CATDSGTVTGGYTF
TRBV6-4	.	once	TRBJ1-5	TGTGCCAGCAGTGATGAGTTTAGCAATCAGCCCCAGCATTTT	CASSDEFSNQPQHF
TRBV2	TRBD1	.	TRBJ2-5	TGTGCCAGCAGTGATCCTGGGACAGCAAGAGAGACCCAGTACTTC	CASSDPGTARETQYF
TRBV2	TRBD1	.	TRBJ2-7	TGTGCCAGCAGTCTGGACAGGGGGCCATACGAGCAGTACTTC	CASSLDRGPYEQYF
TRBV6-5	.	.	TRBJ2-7	TGTGCCAGCAGAACGACTGGTTACGAGCAGTACTTC	CASRTTGYEQYF
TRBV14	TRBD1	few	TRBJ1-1	TGTGCCAGCAGCCAAGCCCGACAGGGTGGTGCTTTCTTT	CASSQARQGGAFF
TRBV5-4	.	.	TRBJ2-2	TGTGCCAGCAGCTTCGGTGTCGGGGAGCTGTTTTTT	CASSFGVGELFF
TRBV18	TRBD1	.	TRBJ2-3	TGTGCCAGCTCACCGGGACAGGGGGGAGATACGCAGTATTTT	CASSPGQGGDTQYF
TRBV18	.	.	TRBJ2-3	TGTGCCAGCTCACCCAGGTCAGATACGCAGTATTTT	CASSPRSDTQYF
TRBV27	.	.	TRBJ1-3	TGTGCCAGCTGCCCTCGGGGCGGGGTCGCTGGAAACACCATATATTTT	CASCPRGGVAGNTIYF